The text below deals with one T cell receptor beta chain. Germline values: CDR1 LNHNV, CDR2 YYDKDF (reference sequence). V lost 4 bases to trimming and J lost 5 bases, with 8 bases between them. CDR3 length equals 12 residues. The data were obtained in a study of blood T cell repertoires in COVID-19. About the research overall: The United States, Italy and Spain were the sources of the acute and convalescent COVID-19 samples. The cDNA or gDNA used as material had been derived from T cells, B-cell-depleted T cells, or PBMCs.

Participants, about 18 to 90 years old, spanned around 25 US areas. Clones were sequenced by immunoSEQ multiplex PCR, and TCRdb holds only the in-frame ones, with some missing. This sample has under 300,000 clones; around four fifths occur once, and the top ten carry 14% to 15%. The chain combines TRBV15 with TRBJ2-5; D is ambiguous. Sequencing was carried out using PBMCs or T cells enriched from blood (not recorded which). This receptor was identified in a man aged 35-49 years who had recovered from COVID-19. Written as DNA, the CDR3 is TGTGCCACCAGCACTAACTATGAGACCCAGTACTTC. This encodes CATSTNYETQYF. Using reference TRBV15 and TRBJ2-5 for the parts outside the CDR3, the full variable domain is DAMVIQNPRYQVTQFGKPVTLSCSQTLNHNVMYWYQQKSSQAPKLLFHYYDKDFNNEADTPDNFQSRRPNTSFCFLDIRSPGLGDTAMYLCATSTNYETQYFGPGTRLLVL.